Shown below are 21 T cell receptor beta chains from a single sample sequenced in a study of T cells in Graves' hyperthyroidism and ophthalmopathy. RNA transcripts yielded amplified TCR beta CDR3 regions. Researchers ran a first-round RT-PCR on the TCR CDR3 using the HTBI primer set. TCRdb redid the calling of the multiplex PCR reads with MiXCR, one entry per CDR3 protein. The sample shows 600,000 to 800,000 distinct CDR3 sequences, about a third of them seen only once. Material: blood. The receptors come from a middle-aged woman with Graves' hyperthyroidism.

Comment on this clonotype: The junction differs from germline at one of its ends, possibly a read error. The J gene is TRBJ1-1, the V gene TRBV10-2, with D unresolved. This CDR3 has 17 amino acids. CDR1 is WSHSY, CDR2 SAAADI, per germline. CDR3 nucleotide sequence: TGTGCCAGCAGTCGCCCGACTGCGACTTCGCGGTACAGTGAACCTTTCTTT. Protein: CASSRPTATSRYSEPFF.

The rearrangement uses TRBV5-1 and TRBJ1-1, with a possible D match to TRBD1 (5 bases). From germline, CDR1 is SGHRS and CDR2 YFSETQ. V dropped 0 bases and J dropped 7 bases, with 16 bases sitting between them. This CDR3 is built from 15 residues. The DNA for the CDR3 is TGCGCCAGCAGCTTGGAGGTCTGGGAGAGGGGTGAAGCTTTCTTT. The encoded protein is CASSLEVWERGEAFF.

The chain combines TRBV20-1 with TRBJ2-2, with D unclear. V was pared by 1 base and J by 3 bases, with 9 bases between. From germline, CDR1 is DFQATT and CDR2 SNEGSKA (reference sequence). The CDR3 covers 14 residues. CDR3 DNA: TGCAGTGCTAGAGTTCGCCGCGACACCGGGGAGCTGTTTTTT. Translated: CSARVRRDTGELFF.

Ten or more counts support this clonotype. This sequence joins TRBV6-5 and TRBJ1-5; D not resolved. The V gene's germline CDR1 is MNHEY and CDR2 SVGAGI. The CDR3 is 13 amino acids. V was shortened by 0 bases and J by 6 bases, with 6 bases between the two germline ends. Here the CDR3 reads CASSYSTGQPQHF. CDR3 sequence (DNA): TGTGCCAGCAGTTACTCGACGGGTCAGCCCCAGCATTTT.

This clonotype was picked up many times. The chain couples TRBV12-3 or TRBV12-4 to TRBJ2-7, with D possibly matching TRBD1 (6 bases). The CDR3 spans 14 residues. Trimming took 3 bases from V and 1 from J, leaving 10 bases between them. As DNA, the CDR3 is TGTGCCAGCAGTTTCAGCAGGGGATCCTACGAGCAGTACTTC. As protein: CASSFSRGSYEQYF.

This clonotype showed up just a few times. Germline and junction disagree at one end, which may indicate a read error. The gene calls are TRBV7-8 and TRBJ1-2; 7 bases line up with TRBD1. CDR1 is SGHVS and CDR2 is FQNEAQ in the germline V gene. This CDR3 comprises 15 residues. CDR3 DNA sequence: TGCGCCAGCAGCCAAGAGGGGGACAGTTTCTATGGCTACACCTTC. Encoded protein: CASSQEGDSFYGYTF. Using reference TRBV7-8 and TRBJ1-2 for the parts outside the CDR3, the full variable domain is GAGVSQSPRYKVAKRGQDVALRCDPISGHVSLFWYQQALGQGPEFLTYFQNEAQLDKSGLPSDRFFAERPEGSVSTLKIQRTQQEDSAVYLCASSQEGDSFYGYTFGSGTRLTVV.

The gene calls are TRBV2 and TRBJ2-7; D not resolved. CDR1 is SNHLY and CDR2 is FYNNEI in the germline V gene. The CDR3 consists of 14 residues. Trimming took off 5 bases at V and 0 bases at J, with 11 bases between the two ends. The CDR3 loop is CASSFSQSSYEQYF. The CDR3 nucleotides read TGTGCCAGCAGTTTCTCCCAGAGCTCCTACGAGCAGTACTTC.

This clonotype was picked up many times. This chain uses TRBV5-5 with TRBJ1-2, with 7 bases matching TRBD1. J gave up 8 bases and V 5 bases, and 12 bases lay outside the gene matches. This CDR3 contains 14 residues. Germline V gene data show CDR1 as SGHKS and CDR2 as YYEKEE (reference sequence). The CDR3 region is CASSWTGLEEGYTF. The CDR3 coding sequence is TGTGCCAGCAGTTGGACAGGCCTCGAGGAGGGCTACACCTTC.

This clonotype was counted ten times or more. V and J are TRBV9 and TRBJ1-2; tentatively, D is TRBD1 (5 bases). The CDR3 is 16 amino acids. The ends were cut back, 2 bases at V and 8 bases at J, with 22 bases in the middle. Germline V lookup: CDR1 SGDLS, CDR2 YYNGEE. CDR3 nucleotides: TGTGCCAGCAGCGTCTCTTTAGTAGGAGGGGTCATCGGCTACACCTTC. Translating it yields CASSVSLVGGVIGYTF.

The rearrangement links TRBV10-1 to TRBJ1-5; 11 bases are shared with TRBD1. This CDR3 is built from 15 residues. Germline loops: CDR1 WNHNN, CDR2 SYGVQD (reference sequence). V shed 7 bases and J 6 bases; nucleotides not matched to a gene: 8. The CDR3: CASTPGQGVGQPQHF. CDR3 DNA: TGCGCCAGCACTCCGGGACAGGGGGTTGGTCAGCCCCAGCATTTT.

This clonotype was seen a handful of times. The genes are TRBV10-1 and TRBJ2-3, with no clear D. Between the trimmed V and J ends, which lost 3 bases and 1 base, there was a span of 2 bases. There are 12 residues in the CDR3. The germline CDR1 and CDR2 sequences are WNHNN and SYGVQD (reference sequence). CDR3 protein: CASSDGTDTQYF. The CDR3 DNA sequence: TGCGCCAGCAGTGATGGCACAGATACGCAGTATTTT.

This clonotype came up many times. The genes are TRBV10-2 and TRBJ2-5, with D tentatively TRBD2 (6 bases). V dropped 10 bases and J dropped 2 bases, with 17 bases sitting between them. The germline CDR1 and CDR2 sequences are WSHSY and SAAADI. This CDR3 has 14 amino acids. CDR3 residues: CATEDKAGQETQYF. Here the CDR3 DNA reads TGCGCCACCGAAGACAAGGCGGGGCAAGAGACCCAGTACTTC.

This clonotype was seen once. This rearrangement joins TRBV11-1 to TRBJ2-2, with D maybe TRBD1 (6 bases). CDR1 and CDR2 (germline): SGHAT, FQDESV (reference sequence). With 5 bases removed from V and 1 base from J, the gap between germline ends came to 17 bases. The CDR3 sequence is 17 residues long. CDR3 loop: CASSTTALTGNTGELFF. In DNA, the CDR3 is TGTGCCAGCAGCACAACAGCCCTGACAGGGAACACCGGGGAGCTGTTTTTT. The variable domain in full, with the rest retrieved from reference TRBV11-1 and TRBJ2-2, is EAEVAQSPRYKITEKSQAVAFWCDPISGHATLYWYRQILGQGPELLVQFQDESVVDDSQLPKDRFSAERLKGVDSTLKIQPAELGDSAMYLCASSTTALTGNTGELFFGEGSRLTVL.

About this clonotype itself: This may come from a read error, since a much larger clone is one base off. The rearrangement joins TRBV20-1 to TRBJ1-4; D not certain. The CDR3 spans 14 residues. Looked up from germline, CDR1 is DFQATT and CDR2 is SNEGSKA (reference sequence). The CDR3 DNA follows: TGCAGTGCTAGAGGGACGGCAACTAGTGAAAAACTGTTTTTT. This codes for CSARGTATSEKLFF.

Remarks on this clonotype: A much larger clone sits a single nucleotide away, making a read error possible. The V and J genes are TRBV10-3 and TRBJ1-1; possible D gene TRBD1, 6 bases. CDR3 length equals 16 residues. The V end was cut by 3 bases, the J end by 0 bases, with 14 bases between. The germline V gene has CDR1 ENHRY and CDR2 SYGVKD. For the CDR3, the DNA is TGTGCCATCAGTGACACCCAAAGGGGGATGAACACTGAAGCTTTCTTT. Amino acid sequence: CAISDTQRGMNTEAFF.

The chain is built from TRBV7-9 and TRBJ1-1, with 9 bases identical to TRBD1. This CDR3 is 15 amino acids long. Trimming took 7 bases from V and 0 from J; bases not matched to a gene: 6. The germline CDR1 and CDR2 sequences are SEHNR and FQNEAQ (reference sequence). This CDR3 reads CASKGQGTVNTEAFF. The CDR3 DNA sequence: TGTGCCAGCAAAGGACAGGGGACAGTGAACACTGAAGCTTTCTTT.

This clonotype was seen a single time. Its ends do not fully match the called genes, so a read error is possible. This chain links TRBV5-1 with TRBJ2-2; a weak D match, TRBD2 (5 bases). The germline gives CDR1 SGHRS, CDR2 YFSETQ. The CDR3 spans 16 residues. CDR3 sequence (DNA): TGTGCCAGCAGCCCGGCGGCGGGTGCGGGCATCAAGGAGCTGTTTTTT. This codes for CASSPAAGAGIKELFF.

The chain combines TRBV7-2 with TRBJ1-2; D is possibly TRBD1 (6 bases). Germline loops: CDR1 SGHTA, CDR2 FQGNSA. Deletions cut 8 bases from V and 8 bases from J, with 9 bases between. The CDR3 length is 10 residues. CDR3 in amino acids: CASGGQGYTF. CDR3 nucleotides: TGTGCCAGCGGGGGGCAGGGCTACACCTTC.

The chain joins TRBV29-1 to TRBJ2-4; D unresolved. With 6 bases removed from V and 7 bases from J, the gap between germline ends came to 4 bases. The CDR3 totals 9 residues. CDR1 is SQVTM and CDR2 is ANQGSEA in the germline V gene. CDR3 sequence: CSVFNIQYF. CDR3 DNA: TGCAGCGTCTTTAACATTCAGTACTTC.

This clonotype was observed at least ten times. The V call is TRBV10-3, the J call TRBJ2-2; 11 nucleotides align to TRBD1. The germline CDR1 and CDR2 sequences are ENHRY and SYGVKD. This CDR3 region has 14 residues. V dropped 8 bases and J dropped 8; count of bases not matched to a gene: 7. Written as DNA, the CDR3 is TGTGCCATCGGCGGGACAGGGGGTCAGGGGGAGCTGTTTTTT. Protein: CAIGGTGGQGELFF.

With regard to this clonotype: A clone one base away is much larger, so this may be a read error. The V and J genes are TRBV10-3 and TRBJ1-2, with D maybe TRBD1 (5 bases). The length of the CDR3 is 13 residues. Germline CDR1 is ENHRY and CDR2 is SYGVKD. V lost 5 bases to trimming and J lost 8 bases, with 15 bases between them. The CDR3 sequence is CAISYARDDGYTF. The CDR3 DNA reads TGTGCCATCAGTTACGCCAGGGATGACGGCTACACCTTC.